This T cell receptor beta chain stems from a study of regulatory T cells in long-lasting Graves disease. Study as a whole: Antithyroid drug exposure in newly diagnosed Graves' patients had lasted under 3 months.

The sample's time point: newly diagnosed GD, antithyroid drugs for less than 3 months. Isolated PBMC RNA provided the starting material for the TCR library. The V end was cut by 1 base, the J end by 4 bases, with 10 bases between. There are 14 residues in the CDR3. Germline V gives CDR1 LGHNA, CDR2 YNFKEQ. The authors built TCR beta libraries using iRepertoire HTBI primers and Arm-PCR of CDR3 regions. TCRdb ran MiXCR on the multiplex PCR reads and lists one entry per CDR3 protein. The table lists a few hundred thousand distinct CDR3 sequences, 20% to 25% of them singletons, with over 11% in the top ten. Study-level findings and limits: Gene preferences differed: TRBV28, TRBJ1-2, TRBJ2-5 in persistent cases. Limited samples may have lowered accuracy.

This clonotype showed up many times. The antigen is not known. Sequenced material: peripheral blood mononuclear cells (PBMCs), taken at new diagnosis, from a patient treated with antithyroid drugs. The chain joins TRBV4-2 to TRBJ1-2; possibly TRBD1 for D (5 bases). The clonotype was recovered from a female donor with Graves disease. The CDR3 coding sequence is TGTGCCAGCAGCCAAGGGGACCAGAGCTATGGCTACACCTTC. This encodes CASSQGDQSYGYTF.